This passage covers 26 T cell receptor beta chains from one sample sequenced in a study of cytomegalovirus exposure and HLA in healthy donors (dated by TCRdb to 2015 to 2018). Libraries came from the immunoSEQ multiplex PCR assay. A mixture of 60 forward primers for TCR Vbeta segments and 13 reverse primers for TCR Jbeta segments was used in the multiplex PCR. The table was pulled from immuneACCESS by TCRdb, which kept in-frame rearrangements only. Such tables lose some clones; where checked, under half of the loss comes from unresolved V genes, and the rest has no known cause. Counted in this sample were fewer than 200,000 clones; about 76% of them appeared once. Clones ranked in the top ten supply around 2.5% of the sample. Sequenced input: PBMCs. The receptors come from a woman between 35 and 50 years old in good health and CMV-seropositive.

The chain has TRBV5-5 and TRBJ2-3, with 15 positions matching TRBD2. Germline-derived CDR1 and CDR2 are SGHKS and YYEKEE (reference sequence). With 0 bases clipped from V and 0 bases from J, the junction kept 5 bases outside the gene matches. The CDR3 runs 19 residues. The CDR3 DNA is TGTGCCAGCAGCTTGGGCGGGACTAGCGGGAGGATGAGCACAGATACGCAGTATTTT. The encoded protein is CASSLGGTSGRMSTDTQYF. Based on the CDR3 plus reference TRBV5-5 and TRBJ2-3, the full variable domain is DAGVTQSPTHLIKTRGQQVTLRCSPISGHKSVSWYQQVLGQGPQFIFQYYEKEERGRGNFPDRFSARQFPNYSSELNVNALLLGDSALYLCASSLGGTSGRMSTDTQYFGPGTRLTVL.

The V gene is TRBV5-6, the J gene TRBJ1-2, with 9 positions matching TRBD1. CDR3 length: 14 residues. With 4 bases clipped from V and 11 bases from J, the junction kept 12 bases outside the gene matches. The germline gives CDR1 SGHDT, CDR2 YYEEEE. CDR3 coding DNA: TGTGCCAGCAGCCCCTCCACGGACAGGGGAGGATACACCTTC. Protein product: CASSPSTDRGGYTF.

The CDR3 loop is CASSRSQGPKGYGYTF. Written as DNA, the CDR3 is TGCGCCAGCAGCCGATCACAGGGTCCGAAGGGCTATGGCTACACCTTC. The V and J genes are TRBV4-3 and TRBJ1-2, with D perhaps TRBD1 (6 bases). From germline, CDR1 is LGHNA and CDR2 YSLEER. V was pared by 4 bases and J by 4 bases, with 19 bases between. The CDR3 runs 16 residues.

The CDR3 region is CASSRSLEGLAGRGVQETQYF. The CDR3 nucleotides read TGCGCCAGCAGCCGGAGCTTAGAGGGACTAGCGGGTAGAGGGGTCCAAGAGACCCAGTACTTC. This rearrangement joins TRBV23-1 to TRBJ2-5, with 12 bases that match TRBD2. TRBV23-1 is an ORF; its function is uncertain. V lost 6 bases to trimming and J lost 1 base; unmatched junction nucleotides: 21. The CDR3 spans 21 residues.

The V gene is TRBV28, the J gene TRBJ1-3; a possible D gene is TRBD1 (6 bases). Germline CDR1 reads MDHEN; CDR2 reads SYDVKM. The V end was cut by 2 bases, the J end by 11 bases, with 10 bases between. The CDR3 consists of 12 residues. The CDR3 spells CASSLLRGAIYF. In DNA, the CDR3 is TGTGCCAGCAGTTTACTCAGGGGAGCCATATATTTT. The whole variable domain, filled in from reference TRBV28 and TRBJ1-3, reads DVKVTQSSRYLVKRTGEKVFLECVQDMDHENMFWYRQDPGLGLRLIYFSYDVKMKEKGDIPEGYSVSREKKERFSLILESASTNQTSMYLCASSLLRGAIYFGEGSWLTVV.

CDR3 loop: CASSFSGTGDRAFF. The DNA of the CDR3 is TGTGCCAGCAGCTTTTCCGGGACAGGGGATAGAGCTTTCTTT. The rearrangement joins TRBV11-2 to TRBJ1-1, with TRBD1 identical over 10 bases. Germline loops: CDR1 SGHAT, CDR2 FQNNGV. The CDR3 is 14 amino acids. With 3 bases clipped from V and 10 bases from J, the junction kept 8 bases outside the gene matches.

The genes are TRBV5-1 and TRBJ2-7; weak D call: TRBD2 (7 bases). The CDR3 runs 15 residues. The germline gives CDR1 SGHRS, CDR2 YFSETQ. Trimming pared 0 bases from V and 5 bases from J, leaving 15 bases between. The CDR3, as DNA: TGCGCCAGCAGCTTGGTGGCGGGCGGGGGCCACGAGCAGTACTTC. This codes for CASSLVAGGGHEQYF.

The V gene is TRBV6-1, the J gene TRBJ2-7, with TRBD2 matching over 10 bases. Germline V CDR1 and CDR2: MNHNS, SASEGT. The CDR3 has 16 amino acids. Trimming removed 2 bases from V and 3 bases from J; junction bases left unmatched: 7. CDR3 sequence (DNA): TGTGCCAGCAGTGAATTACCCGGGACTAGCGTCTACGAGCAGTACTTC. Amino acids: CASSELPGTSVYEQYF.

This chain links TRBV19 with TRBJ2-1; D ambiguous. The V end lost 6 bases, the J end lost 2 bases, and 11 bases lay between the germline ends. Germline values: CDR1 LNHDA, CDR2 SQIVND (reference sequence). The length of the CDR3 is 14 residues. CDR3 sequence (DNA): TGTGCCAGTAGCAGCGTCTCGGCCTACAATGAGCAGTTCTTC. Protein product: CASSSVSAYNEQFF.

The chain uses TRBV19 and TRBJ2-6, with TRBD1 matching over 8 bases. CDR1 is LNHDA, CDR2 SQIVND, per germline (reference sequence). The junction had 3 bases not matched to a gene; V was cut back by 6 bases and J by 2 bases. This CDR3 has 15 residues. The CDR3 is CASSGQGAGANVLTF. The CDR3 DNA is TGTGCCAGTAGCGGACAGGGTGCTGGGGCCAACGTCCTGACTTTC.

The chain carries TRBV19 and TRBJ2-5, with D possibly being TRBD2 (6 bases). Germline V gives CDR1 LNHDA, CDR2 SQIVND (reference sequence). The length of the CDR3 is 11 residues. Between the trimmed V and J ends, which lost 5 bases and 5 bases, there was a span of 6 bases. The CDR3 DNA reads TGTGCCAGTAGTGGGGGGGAGACCCAGTACTTC. The encoded protein is CASSGGETQYF.

This clone was seen once. The CDR3 reads CASSLEVTEAFF. CDR3 coding DNA: TGTGCCAGCAGTTTGGAGGTTACTGAAGCTTTCTTT. The chain links TRBV28 to TRBJ1-1; D is unclear. The V end lost 3 bases, the J end lost 5 bases, and 7 bases lay between the germline ends. The CDR3 runs 12 residues. Germline V gives CDR1 MDHEN, CDR2 SYDVKM. The full variable domain, its missing parts supplied by reference TRBV28 and TRBJ1-1, is DVKVTQSSRYLVKRTGEKVFLECVQDMDHENMFWYRQDPGLGLRLIYFSYDVKMKEKGDIPEGYSVSREKKERFSLILESASTNQTSMYLCASSLEVTEAFFGQGTRLTVV.

This clone occurred a few times. CDR3 amino acids: CASMGGASYEQYF. The CDR3 DNA reads TGTGCCAGCATGGGGGGGGCATCCTACGAGCAGTACTTC. The chain combines TRBV27 with TRBJ2-7, with D possibly being TRBD2 (7 bases). The germline gives CDR1 MNHEY, CDR2 SMNVEV (reference sequence). This CDR3 region has 13 residues. Trimming left V 7 bases short and J 1 base short, with 11 bases between.

The chain employs TRBV7-2 and TRBJ1-4; D is undetermined. The CDR3 is made up of 15 amino acids. The V end was cut by 3 bases, the J end by 1 base, with 9 bases between. The germline CDR1 and CDR2 sequences are SGHTA and FQGNSA. CDR3 region: CASSLFRETNEKLFF. The DNA for the CDR3 is TGTGCCAGCAGCTTGTTTCGGGAAACTAATGAAAAACTGTTTTTT.

The chain's CDR3 is CASSPTSQGLPQETQYF. CDR3 coding DNA: TGTGCCAGCAGCCCGACAAGCCAGGGCTTGCCTCAAGAGACCCAGTACTTC. V gene TRBV7-2 combines with J gene TRBJ2-5; D is possibly TRBD1 (5 bases). CDR3 length equals 17 residues. CDR1 and CDR2 (germline): SGHTA, FQGNSA. Trimming took off 5 bases at V and 2 bases at J, with 21 bases between the two ends.

This chain connects TRBV5-6 to TRBJ2-7; 8 positions agree with TRBD2. The CDR3 contains 14 residues. The V gene's germline CDR1 is SGHDT and CDR2 YYEEEE. Trimming took 5 bases from V and 2 from J; bases not matched to a gene: 6. DNA of the CDR3: TGTGCCAGCAGAGCAGCGGGAGATGCCTACGAGCAGTACTTC. Translation: CASRAAGDAYEQYF.

This clone has only a few counts. This rearrangement joins TRBV5-1 to TRBJ1-3; 11 nucleotides agree with TRBD1. Germline CDR1 reads SGHRS; CDR2 reads YFSETQ. The CDR3 spans 16 residues. V dropped 2 bases and J dropped 3; count of bases not matched to a gene: 4. Here the CDR3 reads CASSLMDRGLGNTIYF. CDR3 DNA sequence: TGCGCCAGCAGCTTAATGGACAGGGGGCTTGGAAACACCATATATTTT.

J is TRBJ2-7 and V is TRBV28; TRBD1 matches 7 bases. In germline, CDR1 is MDHEN, CDR2 SYDVKM. The CDR3 consists of 14 residues. J lost 0 bases, V lost 7 bases, and 6 bases had no gene match. The chain's CDR3 is CASTRTGSSYEQYF. For the CDR3, the DNA is TGTGCCAGCACCCGGACAGGCAGCTCCTACGAGCAGTACTTC.

This clone was counted a single time. The J gene is TRBJ1-6, the V gene TRBV7-8, with TRBD1 matching 10 bases. The CDR3 is made up of 19 amino acids. Unmatched junction bases numbered 10, after V lost 5 bases and J lost 0 bases. Germline CDR1 and CDR2: SGHVS and FQNEAQ. The CDR3 protein is CASSRRQGAQSSYNSPLHF. In DNA, the CDR3 is TGTGCCAGCAGCCGTCGACAGGGGGCACAGAGCTCCTATAATTCACCCCTCCACTTT.

This clone appeared a single time. The rearrangement links TRBV19 to TRBJ1-5; D is unresolved. The CDR3 contains 15 residues. Trimming stripped 10 bases from V and 2 bases from J, with 18 bases between. Per the germline V gene, CDR1 is LNHDA and CDR2 is SQIVND (reference sequence). The CDR3 here is CATSYGGLGNQPQHF. DNA of the CDR3: TGTGCCACCTCTTACGGCGGGCTTGGCAATCAGCCCCAGCATTTT.

V gene TRBV4-2 combines with J gene TRBJ1-4; TRBD1 is a possible D gene (6 bases). Germline V lookup: CDR1 LGHNA, CDR2 YNFKEQ. The CDR3 length is 16 residues. Between the trimmed V and J ends, which lost 0 bases and 8 bases, there was a span of 16 bases. The CDR3 is CASSQDQDSQGEKLFF. The CDR3 nucleotides are TGTGCCAGCAGCCAAGATCAAGACAGCCAGGGGGAAAAACTGTTTTTT.

This chain links TRBV6-5 with TRBJ2-5; 7 nucleotides agree with TRBD1. V gave up 2 bases and J gave up 9 bases; unmatched junction bases: 9. This CDR3 has 14 amino acids. Germline V gene lookup returns CDR1 MNHEY and CDR2 SVGAGI. The CDR3, as DNA: TGTGCCAGCAGTTACGGGACAGTTCCAGCGGCCCAGTACTTC. It specifies CASSYGTVPAAQYF.

This clone has a handful of counts. The gene calls are TRBV6-1 and TRBJ2-7; 9 bases line up with TRBD1. The CDR3 is 14 amino acids. Per germline, CDR1 MNHNS and CDR2 SASEGT. J was trimmed by 9 bases and V by 8 bases; bases with no gene match: 14. CDR3 residues: CASRTGQGPRGQYF. The CDR3 nucleotides are TGTGCCAGCCGAACGGGACAGGGACCTCGGGGGCAGTACTTC.

Turning to this clone: Sequence at one end of the junction differs from germline and may be a read error. V usage is TRBV5-1 and J usage is TRBJ1-1; no clear D gene. CDR3 length equals 13 residues. The germline V gene has CDR1 SGHRS and CDR2 YFSETQ. Here the CDR3 DNA reads TGCGCGAGCAGTTCCGTTAGTCGGACTGAAGCTTTCTTT. The encoded protein is CASSSVSRTEAFF.

The chain has TRBV7-2 and TRBJ2-5, with 15 bases fitting TRBD2. CDR1 SGHTA and CDR2 FQGNSA come from the germline V gene. The ends lost 5 bases at V and 6 bases at J; junction bases unmatched: 7. The CDR3 contains 16 residues. The CDR3 spells CASSPRTSGGVKTQYF. CDR3 DNA sequence: TGTGCCAGCAGCCCCCGGACTAGCGGGGGGGTAAAGACCCAGTACTTC.

The rearrangement uses TRBV27 and TRBJ2-1, with TRBD1 matching 9 bases. Per the germline V gene, CDR1 is MNHEY and CDR2 is SMNVEV (reference sequence). The V segment lost 5 bases and the J segment 5 bases; nucleotides outside the gene matches: 10. The CDR3 is 16 amino acids. CDR3: CASSLTGGLGDNEQFF. The CDR3, as DNA: TGTGCCAGCAGTCTTACAGGGGGCTTAGGCGACAATGAGCAGTTCTTC.